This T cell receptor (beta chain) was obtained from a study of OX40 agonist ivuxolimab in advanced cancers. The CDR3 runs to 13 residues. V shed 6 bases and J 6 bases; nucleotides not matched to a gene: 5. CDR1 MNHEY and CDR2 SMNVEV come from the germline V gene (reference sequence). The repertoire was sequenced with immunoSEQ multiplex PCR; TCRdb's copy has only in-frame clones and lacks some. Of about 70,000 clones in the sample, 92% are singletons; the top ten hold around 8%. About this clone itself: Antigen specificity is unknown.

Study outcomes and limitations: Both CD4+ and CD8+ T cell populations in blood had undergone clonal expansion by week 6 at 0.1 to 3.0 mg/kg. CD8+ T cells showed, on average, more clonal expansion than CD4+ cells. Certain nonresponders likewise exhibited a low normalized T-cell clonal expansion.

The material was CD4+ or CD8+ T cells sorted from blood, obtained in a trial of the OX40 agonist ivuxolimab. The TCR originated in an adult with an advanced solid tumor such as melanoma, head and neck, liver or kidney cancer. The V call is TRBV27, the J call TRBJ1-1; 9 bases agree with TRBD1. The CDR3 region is CASRGTGSAEAFF. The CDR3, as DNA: TGTGCCAGCAGGGGGACAGGGAGCGCTGAAGCTTTCTTT.